Below are 21 T cell receptor beta chains sequenced from a single sample in a study of beta chain features in type 1 diabetes. Expressed TCRB transcripts were sequenced because the entire RNA isolate underwent reverse transcription. The assay was immunoSEQ multiplex PCR, and TCRdb's table has in-frame clones only and misses some. The sample has about 360,000 clones, around 13% seen once. Sequencing was performed on naive CD4+ T cells from blood. These TCRs come from a man aged 18 to 29 in good health.

This clone has a single count. J is TRBJ1-3 and V is TRBV27; D not certain. The germline gives CDR1 MNHEY, CDR2 SMNVEV (reference sequence). Trimming stripped 5 bases from V and 2 bases from J, with 16 bases between. This CDR3 region has 16 residues. CDR3 DNA sequence: TGTGCCAGCAGTCCTTCGCTGAGGGAACCTGGAAACACCATATATTTT. Amino acids: CASSPSLREPGNTIYF.

This clone was seen more than once but under ten times. This sample also contains other DNA sequences that code for the same CDR3. The V and J genes are TRBV28 and TRBJ2-7; 8 nucleotides align to TRBD1. The CDR3 loop spans 14 amino acids. With 2 bases clipped from V and 3 bases from J, the junction kept 3 bases outside the gene matches. Germline CDR1 is MDHEN and CDR2 is SYDVKM. The CDR3 nucleotides read TGTGCCAGCAGTTTACCCGGACAGGGCTACGAGCAGTACTTC. It yields the protein CASSLPGQGYEQYF.

This clone was counted a few times. The rearrangement links TRBV6-5 to TRBJ1-1, with D possibly being TRBD1 (5 bases). Germline-derived CDR1 and CDR2 are MNHEY and SVGAGI. The CDR3 is made up of 16 amino acids. V lost 2 bases and J 0 bases, leaving 13 bases between the germline ends. CDR3 DNA sequence: TGTGCCAGCAGTTACCTCTGGGGCAACATGAACACTGAAGCTTTCTTT. Amino acid sequence: CASSYLWGNMNTEAFF.

This clone was observed a few times. This chain uses TRBV11-2 with TRBJ2-5; 7 bases fit TRBD1. Germline assignment: CDR1 SGHAT and CDR2 FQNNGV. The CDR3 sequence is 15 residues long. V lost 5 bases and J lost 8; bases outside the gene matches: 14. The CDR3 region is CASSLVRGQQGTQYF. As DNA, the CDR3 is TGTGCCAGCAGCCTCGTCCGGGGACAGCAAGGCACCCAGTACTTC.

A few counts support this clone. V is TRBV5-6 and J is TRBJ2-5; 7 nucleotides align to TRBD2. The CDR3 contains 16 residues. CDR1 SGHDT and CDR2 YYEEEE come from the germline V gene. V shed 3 bases, J shed 5 bases, and the junction held 13 bases outside the gene matches. The CDR3 sequence is CASSSTKAGGTETQYF. The CDR3 DNA follows: TGTGCCAGCAGCTCTACCAAAGCCGGGGGGACGGAGACCCAGTACTTC.

This chain uses TRBV2 with TRBJ2-3; 9 positions agree with TRBD2. V dropped 3 bases and J dropped 4; count of bases not matched to a gene: 17. The CDR3 extends over 19 amino acids. Germline V gives CDR1 SNHLY, CDR2 FYNNEI. The DNA of the CDR3 is TGTGCCAGCAGTGAGTTTTTTGGAGCGACTAGCGGCTTGGCAGATACGCAGTATTTT. Its translation: CASSEFFGATSGLADTQYF. The full variable domain, in which reference TRBV2 and TRBJ2-3 provide the parts outside the CDR3, is EPEVTQTPSHQVTQMGQEVILRCVPISNHLYFYWYRQILGQKVEFLVSFYNNEISEKSEIFDDQFSVERPDGSNFTLKIRSTKLEDSAMYFCASSEFFGATSGLADTQYFGPGTRLTVL.

This clone turned up a few times. The chain combines TRBV5-1 with TRBJ2-2, with a weak D call TRBD1 (6 bases). Trimming pared 2 bases from V and 4 bases from J, leaving 9 bases between. CDR3 size: 14 residues. Germline V CDR1 and CDR2: SGHRS, YFSETQ. The CDR3 bases are TGCGCCAGCAGCTTAGGGGGACCCACCGGGGAGCTGTTTTTT. This translates into CASSLGGPTGELFF.

This chain links TRBV18 with TRBJ2-3; TRBD2 agrees at 10 bases. The CDR3 contains 20 residues. Germline loops: CDR1 KGHSH, CDR2 LQKENI. The junction had 17 bases not matched to a gene; V was cut back by 4 bases and J by 1 base. The CDR3 loop reads CASSRENPGLARGGTDTQYF. The CDR3 DNA reads TGTGCCAGCTCACGGGAAAACCCGGGACTAGCGAGAGGAGGCACAGATACGCAGTATTTT.

V and J are TRBV4-1 and TRBJ2-7; TRBD2 aligns across 7 bases. Per germline, CDR1 MGHRA and CDR2 YSYEKL. This CDR3 has 15 amino acids. After removal of 3 bases from V and 0 bases from J, the junction contained 5 bases not matched to a gene. CDR3 amino acids: CASSHRGGSSYEQYF. CDR3 bases: TGCGCCAGCAGCCATCGGGGCGGGAGCTCCTACGAGCAGTACTTC.

In its sample, this clone was seen a few times. The chain carries TRBV28 and TRBJ2-3; 16 nucleotides match TRBD2. The germline gives CDR1 MDHEN, CDR2 SYDVKM. J gave up 6 bases and V 5 bases, and 8 bases lay outside the gene matches. CDR3 length: 17 amino acids. CDR3 residues: CASSRPPGLAGGDTQYF. Here the CDR3 DNA reads TGTGCCAGCAGTAGACCACCGGGACTAGCGGGGGGGGATACGCAGTATTTT.

This clone was observed a few times. The chain carries TRBV7-2 and TRBJ2-2; D is undetermined. CDR3 length: 16 amino acids. Trimming cost V 6 bases and J 0 bases, with 14 bases left between them. Germline V gene sequence: CDR1 SGHTA, CDR2 FQGNSA. Here the CDR3 reads CASRTRLETNTGELFF. The CDR3 bases are TGTGCCAGCAGAACCCGACTTGAGACGAACACCGGGGAGCTGTTTTTT.

This chain joins TRBV6-1 and TRBJ1-5, with a possible D match to TRBD1 (6 bases). The V and J ends lost 3 bases and 5 bases respectively, with 14 bases between them. CDR3 length: 15 residues. Germline V gene lookup returns CDR1 MNHNS and CDR2 SASEGT. The CDR3 spells CASSDWGQGYQPQHF. The CDR3 nucleotides read TGTGCCAGCAGTGATTGGGGGCAGGGCTATCAGCCCCAGCATTTT.

This clone was recorded a few times. The V gene is TRBV5-1, the J gene TRBJ2-7, with a possible D match to TRBD1 (6 bases). The CDR3 is 15 residues long. V gave up 5 bases and J gave up 1 base, with 16 bases separating them. Germline V gives CDR1 SGHRS, CDR2 YFSETQ. The CDR3, as DNA: TGCGCCAGCAGGTCGAACCGGGACACTTCCTACGAGCAGTACTTC. Encoded protein: CASRSNRDTSYEQYF. Full variable domain (remainder filled in from reference TRBV5-1 and TRBJ2-7): KAGVTQTPRYLIKTRGQQVTLSCSPISGHRSVSWYQQTPGQGLQFLFEYFSETQRNKGNFPGRFSGRQFSNSRSEMNVSTLELGDSALYLCASRSNRDTSYEQYFGPGTRLTVT.

This CDR3 reads CASSPKQTTNEKLFF. The DNA of the CDR3 is TGTGCCAGCTCACCTAAACAGACAACTAATGAAAAACTGTTTTTT. The V gene is TRBV18, the J gene TRBJ1-4, with D unresolved. The V and J ends lost 3 bases and 0 bases respectively, with 8 bases between them. Germline-derived CDR1 and CDR2 are KGHSH and LQKENI. The CDR3 loop spans 15 amino acids.

This clone was counted between two and nine times. The genes are TRBV28 and TRBJ2-7; TRBD2 might be the D (5 bases). CDR1 and CDR2 (germline): MDHEN, SYDVKM. V lost 7 bases and J 0 bases, leaving 13 bases between the germline ends. The CDR3 loop spans 14 amino acids. In DNA form, the CDR3 reads TGTGCCAGCATCTCTGCGGGCAACTCCTACGAGCAGTACTTC. It is translated as CASISAGNSYEQYF. Filled out from reference TRBV28 and TRBJ2-7, the complete variable domain reads DVKVTQSSRYLVKRTGEKVFLECVQDMDHENMFWYRQDPGLGLRLIYFSYDVKMKEKGDIPEGYSVSREKKERFSLILESASTNQTSMYLCASISAGNSYEQYFGPGTRLTVT.

The genes are TRBV29-1 and TRBJ2-3; D is perhaps TRBD2 (6 bases). Germline loops: CDR1 SQVTM, CDR2 ANQGSEA. The CDR3 has 13 residues. Trimming shortened V by 4 bases and J by 10 bases, and 18 bases separated the two germline ends. The CDR3 is CSVAGDSRLAQYF. CDR3 bases: TGCAGCGTTGCCGGGGACTCGAGATTGGCGCAGTATTTT.

J is TRBJ2-3 and V is TRBV20-1; D is possibly TRBD1 (5 bases). Trimming removed 0 bases from V and 8 bases from J, with 6 bases in between. Germline V lookup: CDR1 DFQATT, CDR2 SNEGSKA (reference sequence). The CDR3 has 11 residues. This chain's CDR3 is CSAREQATQYF. The CDR3 DNA is TGCAGTGCTAGAGAACAGGCTACGCAGTATTTT.

This chain links TRBV7-2 with TRBJ1-5; perhaps TRBD1 as D (6 bases). Trimming took off 2 bases at V and 2 bases at J, with 10 bases between the two ends. Germline values: CDR1 SGHTA, CDR2 FQGNSA. This CDR3 region has 15 residues. CDR3: CASSLWDIGNQPQHF. CDR3 coding DNA: TGTGCCAGCAGCTTATGGGACATAGGCAATCAGCCCCAGCATTTT. The whole variable domain, remainder taken from reference TRBV7-2 and TRBJ1-5, is GAGVSQSPSNKVTEKGKDVELRCDPISGHTALYWYRQSLGQGLEFLIYFQGNSAPDKSGLPSDRFSAERTGGSVSTLTIQRTQQEDSAVYLCASSLWDIGNQPQHFGDGTRLSIL.

This clone turned up a few times. The chain carries TRBV7-9 and TRBJ2-5; the match to TRBD2 covers 11 bases. This CDR3 contains 16 residues. CDR1 and CDR2 (germline): SEHNR, FQNEAQ (reference sequence). V trimming: 6 bases; J trimming: 4 bases; junction bases outside the gene matches: 10. CDR3 DNA: TGTGCCAGCAGGAGACTAGCGGGATTGGGACGAGAGACCCAGTACTTC. Its translation is CASRRLAGLGRETQYF.

V is TRBV7-6 and J is TRBJ1-2; 7 nucleotides align to TRBD1. V dropped 4 bases and J dropped 4; count of bases not matched to a gene: 6. This CDR3 has 14 amino acids. Germline CDR1 and CDR2: SGHVS and FNYEAQ. The CDR3 coding sequence is TGTGCCAGCAGCTGGGCAGGGGGTAGCTATGGCTACACCTTC. The encoded protein is CASSWAGGSYGYTF.

This chain's CDR3 is CASSKWTGHNSPLHF. The CDR3 nucleotides read TGTGCCAGCAGCAAATGGACAGGACATAATTCACCCCTCCACTTT. This chain joins TRBV21-1 and TRBJ1-6; the table's D call TRBD1 went unverified against the DNA. TRBV21-1 is a recognized pseudogene. The CDR3 totals 15 residues.